A single sample is the source of the 4 T cell receptor beta chains below, sequenced in a study of shared clonotypes between healthy human individuals. Produced via immunoSEQ multiplex PCR; TCRdb's table is partial and in-frame only. In the table there are 2 million to 3 million clones, approximately 92% of which are singletons. The sequenced sample consisted of naive CD4+ T cells sorted from blood. Stated subset: CD45RA+ positively selected. The receptors shown here come from a young man in good health.

Concerning this clone: At the DNA level, this CDR3 is encoded by other sequences in the same sample as well. V usage is TRBV28 and J usage is TRBJ2-5, with 10 bases aligning to TRBD2. The V gene end was trimmed by 5 bases and the J gene end by 2 bases; junction bases not matched to a gene: 2. This CDR3 spans 14 amino acids. CDR1 MDHEN and CDR2 SYDVKM come from the germline V gene. The CDR3 spells CASSLAGVQETQYF. CDR3 nucleotides: TGTGCCAGCAGTCTAGCGGGGGTACAAGAGACCCAGTACTTC.

The rearrangement uses TRBV5-1 and TRBJ2-7; D is possibly TRBD1 (6 bases). Germline V gene lookup returns CDR1 SGHRS and CDR2 YFSETQ. The CDR3 totals 16 residues. V lost 0 bases and J lost 1, with 14 bases in between. The CDR3 sequence: CASSLAERTGSYEQYF. CDR3 nucleotide sequence: TGCGCCAGCAGCTTGGCGGAGAGAACAGGGTCCTACGAGCAGTACTTC.

This chain uses TRBV6-5 with TRBJ2-2; 8 bases agree with TRBD2. The V gene's germline CDR1 is MNHEY and CDR2 SVGAGI. The CDR3 contains 13 residues. After removal of 8 bases from V and 7 bases from J, the junction contained 6 bases not matched to a gene. CDR3 sequence (DNA): TGTGCCAGCGGACTTAGCGGGGTCGGGGAGCTGTTTTTT. This translates into CASGLSGVGELFF.

This chain links TRBV7-8 with TRBJ2-5; 11 bases agree with TRBD1. Germline V gene sequence: CDR1 SGHVS, CDR2 FQNEAQ. The J segment lost 4 bases and the V segment lost 3 bases, leaving 4 bases of the junction unmatched. The CDR3 is 15 residues long. CDR3 sequence: CASSFGTGGSETQYF. The CDR3 DNA reads TGTGCCAGCAGCTTCGGGACAGGGGGGTCAGAGACCCAGTACTTC.